This TCR beta chain was recorded in a study of blood T cell repertoires in COVID-19. Background on the study: There were acute and convalescent COVID-19 samples, and they came from the United States, Italy and Spain. In each case, the material was cDNA or gDNA derived from T cells, B-cell-depleted T cells, or PBMCs.

Trimming removed 4 bases from V and 0 bases from J; junction bases left unmatched: 11. CDR3 length: 18 residues. CDR1 and CDR2 from the germline V gene are SGDLS and YYNGEE. Per the study methods: Amplification of reference gene primers was used by the study to estimate nucleated cell counts. Sequencing was performed with immunoSEQ multiplex PCR; in TCRdb, only in-frame clones are kept and a portion is missing. The V and J calls and clone size were taken over from that table, and D and trimming were inferred from the DNA. The table lists over 100,000 clones, 80% to 90% of them singletons, with over 1.2% in the top ten.

The chain employs TRBV9 and TRBJ2-3; 10 nucleotides align to TRBD2. The receptor's source is a man between 40 and 49 years old with acute or convalescent COVID-19. The material sequenced was peripheral blood. DNA of the CDR3: TGTGCCAGCAGCCTTGGGACTAGCGCTGACTATAGCACAGATACGCAGTATTTT. It codes for CASSLGTSADYSTDTQYF.